The 9 T cell receptor beta chains listed next were all sequenced from one sample in a study of a mutant IDH1 vaccine in newly diagnosed glioma. Measured with immunoSEQ multiplex PCR; TCRdb has only the in-frame clones, and not every one. The repertoire holds 40,000 to 55,000 clones, around 80% seen once, with around 5.2% in the top ten. Time point meaning: week 5, during vaccination. Doses consisted of 300 ug of mutant IDH1 20-mer peptide each, paired with topical imiquimod. The antigens of these receptors remain unknown. The specimen comprised PBMCs, sampled from a glioma patient whose treatment included an IDH1 peptide vaccine. The receptors stem from a man aged 45-65 years with glioma.

This clone is a singleton in its sample. The chain has TRBV28 and TRBJ2-7; D is ambiguous. V shed 3 bases and J shed 0 bases, with 6 bases lying between them. The V gene's germline CDR1 is MDHEN and CDR2 SYDVKM. CDR3 length: 13 residues. The CDR3 DNA reads TGTGCCAGCAGTTTCTCTACCTCCTACGAGCAGTACTTC. Its protein product is CASSFSTSYEQYF.

This clone was found a few times. Other DNA sequences of this sample code for an identical CDR3. The chain recombines TRBV27 with TRBJ1-5, with D uncertain. V dropped 2 bases and J dropped 3 bases, with 11 bases sitting between them. The CDR3 sequence is 15 residues long. Germline V gene data show CDR1 as MNHEY and CDR2 as SMNVEV (reference sequence). DNA for the CDR3: TGTGCCAGCAGTTTAAATCCGCTCTCCAATCAGCCCCAGCATTTT. Amino acids: CASSLNPLSNQPQHF.

This sequence joins TRBV4-1 and TRBJ2-7; D is undetermined. Germline-derived CDR1 and CDR2 are MGHRA and YSYEKL. CDR3 size: 13 residues. V lost 4 bases, J lost 2 bases, and 9 bases lay in between. The CDR3 nucleotides are TGCGCCAGCAGCCTCGGAAGGGCCTACGAGCAGTACTTC. Its protein is CASSLGRAYEQYF.

The count of this clone is one. The V call is TRBV28, the J call TRBJ1-5; D possibly corresponds to TRBD1 (6 bases). The CDR3 consists of 13 residues. Trimming removed 9 bases from V and 7 bases from J, with 16 bases in between. In germline, CDR1 is MDHEN, CDR2 SYDVKM. The CDR3 loop reads CASGGQGLQPQHF. DNA of the CDR3: TGTGCCAGTGGGGGGCAGGGTTTGCAGCCCCAGCATTTT.

V gene TRBV15 combines with J gene TRBJ1-2; D call uncertain. V dropped 0 bases and J dropped 5 bases, with 13 bases sitting between them. The CDR3 spans 15 residues. The germline V gene has CDR1 LNHNV and CDR2 YYDKDF (reference sequence). The CDR3 bases are TGTGCCACCAGCAGAGATGAGGGTCCACGATATGGCTACACCTTC. Protein: CATSRDEGPRYGYTF.

The J gene is TRBJ2-7, the V gene TRBV6-1; TRBD2 agrees at 13 bases. The J segment lost 3 bases and the V segment lost 7 bases, leaving 6 bases of the junction unmatched. CDR3 size: 15 residues. The germline V gene has CDR1 MNHNS and CDR2 SASEGT. CDR3: CASNPGLAGIYEQYF. DNA of the CDR3: TGTGCCAGCAACCCGGGACTAGCGGGGATCTACGAGCAGTACTTC.

CDR3 DNA: TGTGCCAGCAGCCTGGACCCCAATCAGCCCCAGCATTTT. Translated: CASSLDPNQPQHF. V usage is TRBV4-2 and J usage is TRBJ1-5; D gene unclear. The CDR3 sequence is 13 residues long. Looked up from germline, CDR1 is LGHNA and CDR2 is YNFKEQ. The ends were cut back, 4 bases at V and 3 bases at J, with 7 bases in the middle.

The table lists this clone with a few counts. V is TRBV5-1 and J is TRBJ2-1; the D gene could be TRBD1 or TRBD2 (5 bases each). V lost 0 bases, J lost 3 bases, and 16 bases lay in between. CDR1 and CDR2 from the germline V gene are SGHRS and YFSETQ. The CDR3 sequence is 17 residues long. DNA for the CDR3: TGCGCCAGCAGCTTGGAACCGTCCCCTGGGGGCTACAATGAGCAGTTCTTC. Translated: CASSLEPSPGGYNEQFF.

Worth noting for this clone: Other DNA sequences within the sample encode an identical CDR3. This chain uses TRBV18 with TRBJ1-4, with D perhaps matching TRBD1 (5 bases). With 3 bases removed from V and 0 bases from J, the gap between germline ends came to 8 bases. Germline V gene sequence: CDR1 KGHSH, CDR2 LQKENI. The CDR3 has 15 residues. CDR3 nucleotide sequence: TGTGCCAGCTCACCCCAAGGGGCAACTAATGAAAAACTGTTTTTT. Its translation is CASSPQGATNEKLFF.